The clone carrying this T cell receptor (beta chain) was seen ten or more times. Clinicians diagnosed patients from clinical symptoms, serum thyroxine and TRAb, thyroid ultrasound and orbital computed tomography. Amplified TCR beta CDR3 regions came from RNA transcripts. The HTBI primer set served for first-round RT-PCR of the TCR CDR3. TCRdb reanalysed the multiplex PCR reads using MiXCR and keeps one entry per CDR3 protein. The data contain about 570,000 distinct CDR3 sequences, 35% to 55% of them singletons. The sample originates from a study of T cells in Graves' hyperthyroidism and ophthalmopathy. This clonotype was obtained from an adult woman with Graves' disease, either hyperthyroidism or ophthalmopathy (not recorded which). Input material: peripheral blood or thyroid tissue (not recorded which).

CDR3 loop: CASSSTGTGNEQYF. The CDR3 coding sequence is TGTGCCAGCAGCTCTACCGGGACAGGTAACGAGCAGTACTTC. This chain uses TRBV11-2 with TRBJ2-7, with 8 bases matching TRBD1. Germline loops: CDR1 SGHAT, CDR2 FQNNGV. The CDR3 is 14 amino acids. With V trimmed by 4 bases and J by 5 bases, 7 bases remained unmatched.